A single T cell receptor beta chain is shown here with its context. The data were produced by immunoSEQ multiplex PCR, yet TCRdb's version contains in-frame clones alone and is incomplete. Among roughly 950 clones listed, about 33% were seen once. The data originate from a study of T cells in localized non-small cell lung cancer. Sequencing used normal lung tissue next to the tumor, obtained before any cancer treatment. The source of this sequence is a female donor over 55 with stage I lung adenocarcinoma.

This CDR3 reads CASSSRDREFGYTF. The DNA of the CDR3 is TGTGCCAGCAGCTCCCGGGACAGGGAATTTGGCTACACCTTC. The chain joins TRBV11-3 to TRBJ1-2, with 9 bases matching TRBD1. This CDR3 is 14 amino acids long. Germline CDR1 and CDR2: SGHNT and YENEEA. Germline trimming cut 4 bases from V and 7 bases from J; bases unmatched to any gene: 7.